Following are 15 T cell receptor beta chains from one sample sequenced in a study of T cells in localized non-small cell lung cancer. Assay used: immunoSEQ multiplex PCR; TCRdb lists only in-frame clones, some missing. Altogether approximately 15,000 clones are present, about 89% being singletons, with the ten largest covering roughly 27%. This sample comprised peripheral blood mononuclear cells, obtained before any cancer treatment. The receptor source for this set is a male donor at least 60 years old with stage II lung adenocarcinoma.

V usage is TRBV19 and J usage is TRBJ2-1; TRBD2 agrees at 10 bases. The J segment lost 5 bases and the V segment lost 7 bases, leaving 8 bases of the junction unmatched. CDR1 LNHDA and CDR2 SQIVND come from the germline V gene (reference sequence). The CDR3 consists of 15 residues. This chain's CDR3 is CASTSSGGPNNEQFF. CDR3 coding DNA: TGTGCCAGTACATCTAGCGGGGGCCCGAACAATGAGCAGTTCTTC.

CDR3 sequence: CASSHEDTSASYEQYF. The CDR3 nucleotides are TGTGCCAGCAGCCACGAGGACACCTCCGCCTCCTACGAGCAGTACTTC. The rearrangement links TRBV11-2 to TRBJ2-7, with a tentative D call TRBD1 (5 bases). Germline V gene lookup returns CDR1 SGHAT and CDR2 FQNNGV. The V and J ends lost 5 bases and 0 bases respectively, with 17 bases between them. The CDR3 sequence is 16 residues long.

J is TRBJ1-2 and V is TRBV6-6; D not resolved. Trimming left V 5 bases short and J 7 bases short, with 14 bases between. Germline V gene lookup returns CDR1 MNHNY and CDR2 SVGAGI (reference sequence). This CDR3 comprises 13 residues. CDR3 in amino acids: CASSPPSPFGYTF. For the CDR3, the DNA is TGTGCCAGCAGTCCCCCCAGCCCGTTTGGCTACACCTTC.

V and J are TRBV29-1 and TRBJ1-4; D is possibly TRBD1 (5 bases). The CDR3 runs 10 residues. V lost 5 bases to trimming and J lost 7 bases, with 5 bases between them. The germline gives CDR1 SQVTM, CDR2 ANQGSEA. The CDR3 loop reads CSVQGEKLFF. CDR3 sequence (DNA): TGCAGCGTTCAGGGTGAAAAACTGTTTTTT.

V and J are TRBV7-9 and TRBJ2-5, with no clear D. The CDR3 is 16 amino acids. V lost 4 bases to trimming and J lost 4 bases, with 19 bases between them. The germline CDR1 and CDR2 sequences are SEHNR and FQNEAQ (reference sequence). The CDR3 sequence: CASSSSPRAERETQYF. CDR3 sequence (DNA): TGTGCCAGCAGCTCTTCCCCCCGGGCGGAGCGAGAGACCCAGTACTTC.

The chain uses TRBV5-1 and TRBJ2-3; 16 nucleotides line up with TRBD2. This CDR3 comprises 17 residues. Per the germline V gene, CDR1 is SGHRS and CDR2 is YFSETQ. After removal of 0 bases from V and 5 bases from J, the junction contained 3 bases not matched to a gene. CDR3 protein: CASSLGGLAGGEDTQYF. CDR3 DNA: TGCGCCAGCAGCTTGGGGGGACTAGCGGGAGGGGAAGATACGCAGTATTTT.

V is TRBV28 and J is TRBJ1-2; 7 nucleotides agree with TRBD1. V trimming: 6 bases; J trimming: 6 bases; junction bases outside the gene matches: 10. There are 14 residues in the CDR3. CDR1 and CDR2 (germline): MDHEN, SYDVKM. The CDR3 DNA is TGTGCCAGCAGCCTAGGGCCAGGGGGGGATGGCTACACCTTC. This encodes CASSLGPGGDGYTF.

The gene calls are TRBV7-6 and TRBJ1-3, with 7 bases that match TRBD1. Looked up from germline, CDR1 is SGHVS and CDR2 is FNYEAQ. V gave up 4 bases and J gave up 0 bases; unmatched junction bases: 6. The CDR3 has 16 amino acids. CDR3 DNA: TGTGCCAGCAGCTCTGGGACAGCTATCTCTGGAAACACCATATATTTT. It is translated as CASSSGTAISGNTIYF.

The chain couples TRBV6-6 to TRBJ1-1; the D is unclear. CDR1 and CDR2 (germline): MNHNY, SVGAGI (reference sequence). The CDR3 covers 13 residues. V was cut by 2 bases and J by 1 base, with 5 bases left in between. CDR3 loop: CASSYPTNTEAFF. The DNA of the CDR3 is TGTGCCAGCAGTTACCCTACGAACACTGAAGCTTTCTTT.

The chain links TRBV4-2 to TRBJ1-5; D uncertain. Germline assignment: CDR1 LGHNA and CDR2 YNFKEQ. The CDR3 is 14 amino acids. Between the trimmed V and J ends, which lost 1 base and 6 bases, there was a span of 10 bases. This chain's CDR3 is CASSQGLGSQPQHF. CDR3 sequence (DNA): TGTGCCAGCAGCCAAGGGCTAGGCAGTCAGCCCCAGCATTTT.

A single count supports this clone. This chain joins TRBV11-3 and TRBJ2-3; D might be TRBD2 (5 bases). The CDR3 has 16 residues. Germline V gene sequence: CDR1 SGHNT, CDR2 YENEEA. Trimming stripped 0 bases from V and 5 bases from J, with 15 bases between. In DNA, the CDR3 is TGTGCCAGCAGCTTAGATGTTAGACTAACCGAAGATACGCAGTATTTT. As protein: CASSLDVRLTEDTQYF.

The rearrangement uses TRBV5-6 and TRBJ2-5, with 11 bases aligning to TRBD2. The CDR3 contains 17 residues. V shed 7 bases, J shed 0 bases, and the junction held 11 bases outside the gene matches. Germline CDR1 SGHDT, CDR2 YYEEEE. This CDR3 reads CASSLETSGAYQETQYF. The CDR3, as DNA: TGTGCCAGCTCCCTCGAGACTAGCGGGGCGTACCAAGAGACCCAGTACTTC.

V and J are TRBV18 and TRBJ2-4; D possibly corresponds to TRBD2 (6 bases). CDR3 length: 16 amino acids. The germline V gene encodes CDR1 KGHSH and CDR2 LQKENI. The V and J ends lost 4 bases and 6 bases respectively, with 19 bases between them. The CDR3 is CASSLPSGARGNIQYF. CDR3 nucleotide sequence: TGTGCCAGCTCACTACCCTCGGGAGCACGAGGAAACATTCAGTACTTC.

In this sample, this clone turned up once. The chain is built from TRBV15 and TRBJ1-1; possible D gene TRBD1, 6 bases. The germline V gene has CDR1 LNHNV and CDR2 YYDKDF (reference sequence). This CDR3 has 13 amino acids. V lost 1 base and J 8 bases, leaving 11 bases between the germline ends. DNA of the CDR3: TGTGCCACCAGCAGAGTTCCGGGGGCGGAAGCTTTCTTT. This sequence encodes CATSRVPGAEAFF.

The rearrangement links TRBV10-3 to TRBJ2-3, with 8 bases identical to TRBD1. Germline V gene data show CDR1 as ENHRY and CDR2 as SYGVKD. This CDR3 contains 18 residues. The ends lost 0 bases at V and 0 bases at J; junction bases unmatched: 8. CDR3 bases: TGTGCCATCAGTGAGTCTTGGCCCGGACAGGGAAGCACAGATACGCAGTATTTT. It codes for CAISESWPGQGSTDTQYF.